A selection of T cell receptor beta chains follows, all from one sample in a study of cytomegalovirus exposure and HLA in healthy donors. This table comes from immunoSEQ multiplex PCR, and its TCRdb copy is limited to in-frame clones, with some not included. Here the sample spans 150,000 or so clones, 75% to 85% being singletons. The sequenced material came from PBMCs. The receptors were sampled from a woman between 40 and 55 years old in good health and CMV-seropositive. The CDR3 runs from the conserved cysteine through the conserved F or W. A D gene is named only where the DNA matches it firmly. A clone size is listed for some rows: how often the clone was seen (once, few, many), or a class if it is expanded.

NA	NA	TRBJ2-3	TRBV18	TGTGCCAGCTCACCGGGAGGGGGGCACACAGATACGCAGTATTTT	CASSPGGGHTDTQYF
NA	TRBD1	TRBJ1-1	TRBV5-1	TGCGCCAGCAGACGTCAGCCGGGACAGGGGGCGCCTCACGGGGAAGCTTTCTTT	CASRRQPGQGAPHGEAFF
NA	TRBD2	TRBJ2-3	TRBV5-1	TGCGTCAGCAGCGGGGGACTAGCGGGAGTAGATACGCAGTATTTT	CVSSGGLAGVDTQYF
few	NA	TRBJ1-5	TRBV7-9	TGTGCCAGCAGCTTAGCAGCCGATCGACCCCAGCATTTT	CASSLAADRPQHF
NA	TRBD2	TRBJ2-1	TRBV18	TGTGCCAGCTCACCCTGGCGGGAGGGGACTGAGCAGTTCTTC	CASSPWREGTEQFF
NA	NA	TRBJ1-4	TRBV19	TGTGCCTCCTCTGGGAGTGAGGAAAAACTGTTTTTT	CASSGSEEKLFF
few	TRBD2	TRBJ2-7	TRBV6-1	TGTGCCAGTACTATGTCTAGCGGGAACCGCTACGAGCAGTACTTC	CASTMSSGNRYEQYF
NA	TRBD1	TRBJ2-7	TRBV28	TGTGCCAGCAGTTCCCTGCTCTCTTCGGGACAGGCAGCCTACGAGCAGTACTTC	CASSSLLSSGQAAYEQYF
NA	TRBD1	TRBJ1-6	TRBV5-4	TGTGCCAGCAGCTTCGGGACAGGGGCTTCACCCCTCCACTTT	CASSFGTGASPLHF
few	NA	TRBJ2-7	TRBV7-9	TGTGCCAGCAGGGGGGCCGAGCTTTCCTACGAGCAGTACTTC	CASRGAELSYEQYF
once	TRBD2	TRBJ2-6	TRBV7-2	TGTGCCAGCAGCCCTCGGGGGGCTGGGGCCAACGTCCTGACTTTC	CASSPRGAGANVLTF
few	NA	TRBJ2-7	TRBV28	TGTGCCAGCAACTTACAGGGTACCCTCCACGAGCAGTACTTC	CASNLQGTLHEQYF
NA	NA	TRBJ2-7	TRBV18	TGTGCCAGCTCACTACTGGGCAGGGTTGGGTACGAGCAGTACTTC	CASSLLGRVGYEQYF
NA	NA	TRBJ2-4	TRBV19	TGTGCCAGTACGGGGTACCGAGCCAAAAACATTCAGTACTTC	CASTGYRAKNIQYF
few	TRBD1	TRBJ2-2	TRBV27	TGTGCCAGCAGGACCGCTAGGACAGGGAGGAACACCGGGGAGCTGTTTTTT	CASRTARTGRNTGELFF
NA	TRBD2	TRBJ2-7	TRBV9	TGTGCCAGCAGCTTGGGACTAGCGGGAGCTGTTGGATACGAGCAGTACTTC	CASSLGLAGAVGYEQYF
NA	TRBD2	TRBJ2-1	TRBV15	TGTGCCACCAGCAGTGGACTAGCGGGAGGGCCACCAACCTTCTTC	CATSSGLAGGPPTFF
NA	NA	TRBJ1-2	TRBV2	TGTGCCAGCAGTGCGAGGTATGGCTACACCTTC	CASSARYGYTF
NA	TRBD1	TRBJ1-1	TRBV10-1	TGCGCCAGCAGCACAGGGGGCACTGAAGCTTTCTTT	CASSTGGTEAFF
once	NA	TRBJ2-6	TRBV11-3	TGTGCCAGCAGCTTATCTGTCTCTGGGGCCAACGTCCTGACTTTC	CASSLSVSGANVLTF
NA	TRBD2	TRBJ2-1	TRBV30	TGTGCCTGGAGCCCGGACCTGGCTAGCGGGTACAATGAGCAGTTCTTC	CAWSPDLASGYNEQFF
NA	NA	TRBJ2-7	TRBV14	TGTGCCAGCAGCCAGGCCCCTCGCGAGCAGTACTTC	CASSQAPREQYF
NA	NA	TRBJ1-5	TRBV18	TGTGCCAGCAAAACAGATAGCAATCAGCCCCAGCATTTT	CASKTDSNQPQHF
NA	TRBD2	TRBJ2-5	TRBV7-3	TGTGCCAGCAGCCCAGCGGGATCCGAAGAGACCCAGTACTTC	CASSPAGSEETQYF
NA	TRBD2	TRBJ2-7	TRBV18	TGTGCCAGCTCACCGATAGCGGGACCTACCTACGAGCAGTACTTC	CASSPIAGPTYEQYF
NA	NA	TRBJ2-7	TRBV30	TGTGCCTGGAGTCTCCGAGGAATCGAGCAGTACTTC	CAWSLRGIEQYF
NA	TRBD1	TRBJ1-4	TRBV5-4	TGTGCCAGCAGCTCGGGACAGCTATCCGAAAAACTGTTTTTT	CASSSGQLSEKLFF
NA	NA	TRBJ2-5	TRBV6-1	TGTGCCAGCAGTGCCACGGGGGTAAGAGAGACCCAGTACTTC	CASSATGVRETQYF
NA	NA	TRBJ2-3	TRBV5-6	TGTGCCAGCAGCCTGCGACTAGAGCCCAACACAGATACGCAGTATTTT	CASSLRLEPNTDTQYF
NA	NA	TRBJ1-2	TRBV28	TGTGCCAGCAGTTTATTGGAGGCGCGGTATGGCTACACCTTC	CASSLLEARYGYTF
NA	NA	TRBJ2-7	TRBV27	TGTGCCAGCAGTTTAAGAGGGATTTACGAGCAGTACTTC	CASSLRGIYEQYF
few	NA	TRBJ2-3	TRBV7-2	TGTGCCAGCACCAAAAAAGCGGAGGGAGCAGATACGCAGTATTTT	CASTKKAEGADTQYF
NA	NA	TRBJ2-1	TRBV2	TGTGCCAGCAGTGAAGCGAACGGGGGTGAGCAGTTCTTC	CASSEANGGEQFF
NA	TRBD2	TRBJ2-1	TRBV10-2	TGCGCCAGCAGTGTGACTAGCGGGAGAGTCGATGAGCAGTTCTTC	CASSVTSGRVDEQFF
NA	TRBD1	TRBJ1-1	TRBV18	TGTGCCAGCTCACGAATAGGTGGACAGGGAGGGAACACTGAAGCTTTCTTT	CASSRIGGQGGNTEAFF
NA	NA	TRBJ2-5	TRBV2	TGTGCCAGCAGGGTGGTTCAGGGGACACGGTACTTC	CASRVVQGTRYF
NA	NA	TRBJ2-2	TRBV7-2	TGTGCCAGCAGCCCCCACCCGGGCGGGGAGCTGTTTTTT	CASSPHPGGELFF
once	NA	TRBJ2-7	TRBV7-9	TGTGCCAGCAGCGGGCTGGGCGTAGGCGAGCAGTACTTC	CASSGLGVGEQYF
NA	TRBD1	TRBJ1-6	TRBV30	TGTGCCTGGAGTGCCGGGACAGGAGTCTCACCCCTCCACTTT	CAWSAGTGVSPLHF
few	TRBD2	TRBJ2-1	TRBV6-5	TGTGCCAGCAGAGGACTAGCGTCCTCCTACAATGAGCAGTTCTTC	CASRGLASSYNEQFF
NA	TRBD1	TRBJ1-6	TRBV5-1	TGCGCCAGCAGCTCGAGGACAGGGGGAGGATCACCCCTCCACTTT	CASSSRTGGGSPLHF
NA	TRBD2	TRBJ2-7	TRBV19	TGTGCCAGTAGTATAAGGGGACTAGCGGGAGGATTCTCCGAGCAGTACTTC	CASSIRGLAGGFSEQYF
NA	NA	TRBJ1-5	TRBV9	TGTGCCAGCAGCCCGACCGGGGGGATCAATCAGCCCCAGCATTTT	CASSPTGGINQPQHF
NA	TRBD2	TRBJ2-3	TRBV5-1	TGCGCCAGCAGCTTGCTAGCGGGAGTAAGTACAGATACGCAGTATTTT	CASSLLAGVSTDTQYF
few	NA	TRBJ2-7	TRBV5-6	TGTGCCAGCAGCTTGGAACGGAGCTCCTACGAGCAGTACTTC	CASSLERSSYEQYF
NA	TRBD2	TRBJ2-7	TRBV7-2	TGTGCCAGCAGCTTCGGGGCTAGCGGGAGGGTTAACTCCTACGAGCAGTACTTC	CASSFGASGRVNSYEQYF
NA	NA	TRBJ2-7	TRBV21-1	TGTGCCAGCCGCGGGACGGGAGGGACCCAGGGCGAGCAGTACTTC	CASRGTGGTQGEQYF
NA	TRBD1	TRBJ1-5	TRBV28	TGTGCCAGCAAACCAGGGGGAACCAATCAGCCCCAGCATTTT	CASKPGGTNQPQHF
NA	NA	TRBJ2-1	TRBV10-2	TGCGCCAGCAGAGAGGATCTCACTATCGATGAGCAGTTCTTC	CASREDLTIDEQFF
NA	NA	TRBJ2-7	TRBV30	TGTGCCTGGAATCCCCGGTTCTCCTACGAGCAGTACTTC	CAWNPRFSYEQYF
NA	TRBD1	TRBJ2-5	TRBV5-1	TGCGCCAGCAGCTGGACAGGGGGCATGGAGACCCAGTACTTC	CASSWTGGMETQYF
NA	NA	TRBJ2-1	TRBV29-1	TGCAGCGTAGCTCGAGCGGGCAATGAGCAGTTCTTC	CSVARAGNEQFF